This TCR beta chain stems from a study of OX40 agonist ivuxolimab in advanced cancers. Study-wide background: Under the entry rules, prior anti-PD-1, anti-PD-L1 or anti-CTLA-4 therapy was allowed, and less than 50% had some.

Points from the study as a whole: No determination was made of the antigen specificity of the expanded peripheral T cells. More expanded clones were seen, on average, in CD8+ T cells than in CD4+.

About this clone: Its specificity is not known.

The repertoire was sequenced with immunoSEQ multiplex PCR; TCRdb's copy has only in-frame clones and lacks some. The table lists some 48,000 clones, roughly three quarters of them singletons. CDR1 and CDR2 (germline): LNHDA, SQIVND (reference sequence). The trim removed 6 bases at V and 6 bases at J, leaving 25 bases unmatched. This CDR3 is 19 amino acids long. V gene TRBV19 combines with J gene TRBJ2-7; TRBD2 aligns across 8 bases. The TCR originated in an adult with an advanced solid tumor such as melanoma, head and neck, liver or kidney cancer. The starting material was CD4+ or CD8+ T cells sorted from blood, obtained in a trial of the OX40 agonist ivuxolimab. CDR3 DNA sequence: TGTGCCAGTAGCGAAAGGCCCGGACTAGCAGCGGGAGTTAGAGGCGAGCAGTACTTC. Translation: CASSERPGLAAGVRGEQYF.